These T cell receptor beta chains were read from a single sample in a study of T cell repertoires in cytomegalovirus infection. Antigen specificity for these receptors is unknown. Using its own MiXCR run on the reads, TCRdb lists one record per CDR3 protein. Of roughly 990,000 distinct CDR3 sequences in the sample, less than 40% were seen once. The sample consisted of cultured CD8+ T cells from PBMCs, taken from culture after CMV antigen stimulation. Source of these receptors: a human donor in good health (CMV status not recorded). Some clones in this sample may be carry-over from other donors' samples. Each CDR3 is given with its conserved first and last residue. The order of the fields is V gene, J gene, D gene, clone size, CDR3 DNA, CDR3 protein. D genes are given only for firm matches. Not all rows give a size; the values are once, few, many and, for expanded clones, a class.

V: TRBV11-2
J: TRBJ2-1
D: .
size: few
DNA: TGTGCCAGCAGCTTAGATCAGGGGTACAATGAGCAGTTCTTC
CDR3: CASSLDQGYNEQFF

V: TRBV27
J: TRBJ2-5
D: .
size: .
DNA: TGTGCCAGCGGTGGGTATGACCAAGAGACCCAGTACTTC
CDR3: CASGGYDQETQYF

V: TRBV7-2
J: TRBJ2-3
D: .
size: few
DNA: TGTGCCAGCAGCTGGGGGGTCGTCACAGATACGCAGTATTTT
CDR3: CASSWGVVTDTQYF

V: TRBV19
J: TRBJ2-1
D: .
size: .
DNA: TGTGCCAGTAGTATAGGTAGTCAGGAGCAGTTCTTC
CDR3: CASSIGSQEQFF

V: TRBV6-2/TRBV6-3
J: TRBJ2-3
D: .
size: .
DNA: TGTGCCAGCAACTTCGAAGACAGCAGCACAGATACGCAGTATTTT
CDR3: CASNFEDSSTDTQYF

V: TRBV7-8
J: TRBJ2-3
D: .
size: many
DNA: TGTGCCAGCAGCCTACGAGGGGGTGACGTTGTTGGGACAGATACGCAGTATTTT
CDR3: CASSLRGGDVVGTDTQYF

V: TRBV13
J: TRBJ2-3
D: TRBD2
size: few
DNA: TGTGCCAGCAGCTCTAGCGGGGGGATCCTAGATACGCAGTATTTT
CDR3: CASSSSGGILDTQYF

V: TRBV5-6
J: TRBJ2-7
D: .
size: .
DNA: TGTGCCAGCAGCTTGGGGAGATCACTCTACGAGCAGTACTTC
CDR3: CASSLGRSLYEQYF

V: TRBV7-9
J: TRBJ1-1
D: .
size: .
DNA: TGTGCCAGCAGCTTAGTGTTATCGAGGGGTAAAACTGAAGCTTTCTTT
CDR3: CASSLVLSRGKTEAFF

V: TRBV6-5
J: TRBJ2-3
D: .
size: .
DNA: TGTGCCAGCAGTTACTCGAGTCTCCAGGCAGATACGCAGTATTTT
CDR3: CASSYSSLQADTQYF

V: TRBV7-2
J: TRBJ2-5
D: .
size: many
DNA: TGTGCCAGCAGCTTCCCAGGGGGAGGGGGACAAGAGACCCAGTACTTC
CDR3: CASSFPGGGGQETQYF

V: TRBV10-2
J: TRBJ1-2
D: .
size: few
DNA: TGCGCCAGCGGTACAGGCACCGTACCCACTAACTATGGCTACACCTTC
CDR3: CASGTGTVPTNYGYTF

V: TRBV4-1
J: TRBJ2-5
D: .
size: .
DNA: TGCGCCAGCAGCCACTCTCAGGTACAAGAGACCCAGTACTTC
CDR3: CASSHSQVQETQYF

V: TRBV14
J: TRBJ2-1
D: .
size: .
DNA: TGTGCCAGCAGCCGAGCCGGGACCCGGAATGAGCAGTTCTTC
CDR3: CASSRAGTRNEQFF

V: TRBV7-6
J: TRBJ1-1
D: .
size: few
DNA: TGTGCCAGCAGCTTTTCGCAGGGGATCCAGACTGAAGCTTTCTTT
CDR3: CASSFSQGIQTEAFF

V: TRBV12-3/TRBV12-4
J: TRBJ2-2
D: .
size: many
DNA: TGTGCCAGCAGTTCCCGCCCTAGTGTCGGGGAGCTGTTTTTT
CDR3: CASSSRPSVGELFF

V: TRBV6-2/TRBV6-3
J: TRBJ2-6
D: .
size: many
DNA: TGTGCCAGCAGTTTACCCGGGCGCTCTGGGGCCAACGTCCTGACTTTC
CDR3: CASSLPGRSGANVLTF

V: TRBV28
J: TRBJ1-2
D: .
size: .
DNA: TGTGCCAGCAGCCCACCAGGACAGTTCTATGGCTACACCTTC
CDR3: CASSPPGQFYGYTF

V: TRBV12-3/TRBV12-4
J: TRBJ2-3
D: .
size: .
DNA: TGTGCCAGCAGTTCCATGGAGTGGGGTCGGGATACGCAGTATTTT
CDR3: CASSSMEWGRDTQYF

V: TRBV6-1
J: TRBJ2-5
D: TRBD1
size: .
DNA: TGTGCCAGCACCTATAACAGGGGATCTAAAGAGACCCAGTACTTC
CDR3: CASTYNRGSKETQYF

V: TRBV7-8
J: TRBJ2-6
D: .
size: many
DNA: TGTGCCAGCAGCTTAGCTTCGGGCAGGGGTGGATTAGATGGGGCCAACGTCCTGACTTTC
CDR3: CASSLASGRGGLDGANVLTF

V: TRBV7-2
J: TRBJ1-5
D: .
size: many
DNA: TGTGCCAGCAGCTTAGAATGGGGGCCGGGTCAGCCCCAGCATTTT
CDR3: CASSLEWGPGQPQHF

V: TRBV11-2
J: TRBJ2-5
D: .
size: few
DNA: TGTGCCAGCAGCTTCGAGGGGGAACTTGTGTTAATGGAGACCCAGTACTTC
CDR3: CASSFEGELVLMETQYF